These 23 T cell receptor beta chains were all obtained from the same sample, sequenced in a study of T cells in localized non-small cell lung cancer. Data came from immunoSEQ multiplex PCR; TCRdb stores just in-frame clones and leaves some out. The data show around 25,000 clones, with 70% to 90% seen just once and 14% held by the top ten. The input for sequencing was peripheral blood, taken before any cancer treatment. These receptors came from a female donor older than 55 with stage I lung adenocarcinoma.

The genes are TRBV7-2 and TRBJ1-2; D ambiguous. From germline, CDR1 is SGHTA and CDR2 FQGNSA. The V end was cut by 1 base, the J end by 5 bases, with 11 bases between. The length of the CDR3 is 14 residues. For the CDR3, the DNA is TGTGCCAGCAGCTTAGGGAGGGTACTGTATGGCTACACCTTC. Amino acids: CASSLGRVLYGYTF.

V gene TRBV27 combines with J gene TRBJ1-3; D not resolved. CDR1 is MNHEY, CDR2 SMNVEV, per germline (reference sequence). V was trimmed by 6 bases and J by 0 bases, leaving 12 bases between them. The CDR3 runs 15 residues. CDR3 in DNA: TGTGCCAGCAGCGTGGACCCTAGCTCTGGAAACACCATATATTTT. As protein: CASSVDPSSGNTIYF.

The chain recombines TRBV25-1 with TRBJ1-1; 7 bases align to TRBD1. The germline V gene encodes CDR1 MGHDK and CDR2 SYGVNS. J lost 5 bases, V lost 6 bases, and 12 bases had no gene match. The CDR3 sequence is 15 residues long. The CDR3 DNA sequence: TGTGCCAGCAGCGTACAAGGGGACAGCAAGACTGAAGCTTTCTTT. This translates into CASSVQGDSKTEAFF. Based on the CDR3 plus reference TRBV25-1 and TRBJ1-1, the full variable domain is EADIYQTPRYLVIGTGKKITLECSQTMGHDKMYWYQQDPGMELHLIHYSYGVNSTEKGDLSSESTVSRIRTEHFPLTLESARPSHTSQYLCASSVQGDSKTEAFFGQGTRLTVV.

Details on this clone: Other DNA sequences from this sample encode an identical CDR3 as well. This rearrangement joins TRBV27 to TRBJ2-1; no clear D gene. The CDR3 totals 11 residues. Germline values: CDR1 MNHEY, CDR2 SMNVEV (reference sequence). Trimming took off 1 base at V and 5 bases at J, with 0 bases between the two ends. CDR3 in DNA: TGTGCCAGCAGTTTATACAATGAGCAGTTCTTC. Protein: CASSLYNEQFF.

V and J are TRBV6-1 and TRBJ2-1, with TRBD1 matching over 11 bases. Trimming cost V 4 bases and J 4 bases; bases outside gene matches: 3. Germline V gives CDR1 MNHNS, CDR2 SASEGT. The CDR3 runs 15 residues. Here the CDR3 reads CASSAGQGGYNEQFF. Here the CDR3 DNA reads TGTGCCAGCAGTGCGGGACAGGGGGGATACAATGAGCAGTTCTTC.

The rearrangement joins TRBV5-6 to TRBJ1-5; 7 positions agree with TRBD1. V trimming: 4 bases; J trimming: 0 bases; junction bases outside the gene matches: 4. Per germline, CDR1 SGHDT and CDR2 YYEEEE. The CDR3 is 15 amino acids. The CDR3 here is CASSRTGVSNQPQHF. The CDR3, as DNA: TGTGCCAGCAGCCGGACAGGTGTTAGCAATCAGCCCCAGCATTTT.

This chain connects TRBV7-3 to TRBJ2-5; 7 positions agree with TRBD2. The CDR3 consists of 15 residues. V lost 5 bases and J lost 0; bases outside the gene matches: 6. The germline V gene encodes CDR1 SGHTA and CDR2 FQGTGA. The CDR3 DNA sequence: TGTGCCAGCAGCGAATTGGGGGGGTACCAAGAGACCCAGTACTTC. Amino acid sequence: CASSELGGYQETQYF.

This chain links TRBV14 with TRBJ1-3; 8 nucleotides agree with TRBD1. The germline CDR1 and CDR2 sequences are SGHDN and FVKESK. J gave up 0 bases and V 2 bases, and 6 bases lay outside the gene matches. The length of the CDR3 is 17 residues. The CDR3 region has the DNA TGTGCCAGCAGCCAAAGGACAGGGAGTCTCTCTGGAAACACCATATATTTT. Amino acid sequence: CASSQRTGSLSGNTIYF.

CDR3 sequence reads: CACPQLSGNTIYF. CDR3 sequence (DNA): TGTGCCTGCCCACAGCTCTCTGGAAACACCATATATTTT. The chain uses TRBV30 and TRBJ1-3; D remains unclear. Germline lookup yields CDR1 GTSNPN and CDR2 SVGIG (reference sequence). V lost 6 bases, J lost 0 bases, and 9 bases lay in between. This CDR3 is built from 13 residues.

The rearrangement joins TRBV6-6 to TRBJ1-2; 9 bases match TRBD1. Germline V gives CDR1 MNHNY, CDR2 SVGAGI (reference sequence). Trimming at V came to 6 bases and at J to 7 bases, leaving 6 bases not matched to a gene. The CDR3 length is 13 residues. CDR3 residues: CASSTGGAGGYTF. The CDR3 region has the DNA TGTGCCAGCAGCACAGGGGGCGCGGGTGGCTACACCTTC.

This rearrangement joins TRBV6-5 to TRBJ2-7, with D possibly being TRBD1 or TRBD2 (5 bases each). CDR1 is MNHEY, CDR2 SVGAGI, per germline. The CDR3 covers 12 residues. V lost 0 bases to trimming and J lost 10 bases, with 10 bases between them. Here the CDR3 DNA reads TGTGCCAGCAGTTACTCAGGCCGGGACCAGTACTTC. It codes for CASSYSGRDQYF.

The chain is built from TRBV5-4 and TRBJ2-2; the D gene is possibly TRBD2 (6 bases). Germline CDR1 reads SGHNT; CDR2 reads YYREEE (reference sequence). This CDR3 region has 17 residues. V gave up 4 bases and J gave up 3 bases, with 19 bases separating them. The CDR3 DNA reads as TGTGCCAGCAGCACGGTCGGACTAACCAGAGACACCGGGGAGCTGTTTTTT. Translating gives CASSTVGLTRDTGELFF.

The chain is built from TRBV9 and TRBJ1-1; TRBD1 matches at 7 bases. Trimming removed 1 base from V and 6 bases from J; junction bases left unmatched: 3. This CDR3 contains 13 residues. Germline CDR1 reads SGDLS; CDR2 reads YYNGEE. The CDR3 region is CASSVNRGSEAFF. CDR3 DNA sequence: TGTGCCAGCAGCGTAAACAGGGGTTCTGAAGCTTTCTTT.

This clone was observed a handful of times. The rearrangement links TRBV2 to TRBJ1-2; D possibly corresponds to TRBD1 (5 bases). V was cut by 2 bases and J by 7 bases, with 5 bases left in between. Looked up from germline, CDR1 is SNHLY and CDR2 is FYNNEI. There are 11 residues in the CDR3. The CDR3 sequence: CASSERGGYTF. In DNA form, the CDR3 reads TGTGCCAGCAGTGAAAGGGGTGGCTACACCTTC.

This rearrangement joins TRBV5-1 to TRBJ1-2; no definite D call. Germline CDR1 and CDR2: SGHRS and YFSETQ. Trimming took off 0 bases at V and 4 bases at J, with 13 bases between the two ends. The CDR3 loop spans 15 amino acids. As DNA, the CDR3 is TGCGCCAGCAGCTTGGAGGGTTCCACTGGCTATGGCTACACCTTC. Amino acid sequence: CASSLEGSTGYGYTF.

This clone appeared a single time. In nucleotides, the CDR3 is TGTGCCTGGAGCGAGAGGTCGTTCTACGAGCAGTACTTC. Its protein product is CAWSERSFYEQYF. The chain combines TRBV30 with TRBJ2-7; D gene unclear. The CDR3 runs to 13 residues. Germline CDR1 is GTSNPN and CDR2 is SVGIG (reference sequence). Trimming took 3 bases from V and 3 from J, leaving 12 bases between them.

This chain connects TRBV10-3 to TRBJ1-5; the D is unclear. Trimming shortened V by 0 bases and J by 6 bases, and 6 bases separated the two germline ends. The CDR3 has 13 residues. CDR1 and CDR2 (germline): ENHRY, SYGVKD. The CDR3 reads CAISESTSQPQHF. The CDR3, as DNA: TGTGCCATCAGTGAGTCGACAAGTCAGCCCCAGCATTTT.

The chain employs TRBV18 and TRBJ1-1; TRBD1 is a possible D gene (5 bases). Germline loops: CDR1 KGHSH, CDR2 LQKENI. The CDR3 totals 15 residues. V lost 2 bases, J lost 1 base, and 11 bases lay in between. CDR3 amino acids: CASSPAGPTNTEAFF. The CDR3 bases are TGTGCCAGCTCACCAGCGGGACCTACGAACACTGAAGCTTTCTTT.

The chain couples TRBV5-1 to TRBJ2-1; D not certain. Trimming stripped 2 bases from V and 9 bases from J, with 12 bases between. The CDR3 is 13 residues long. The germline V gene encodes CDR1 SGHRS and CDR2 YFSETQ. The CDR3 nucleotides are TGCGCCAGCAGCTTTTCAGGAACGGGTGAGCAGTTCTTC. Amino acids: CASSFSGTGEQFF. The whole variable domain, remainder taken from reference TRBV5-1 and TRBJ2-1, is KAGVTQTPRYLIKTRGQQVTLSCSPISGHRSVSWYQQTPGQGLQFLFEYFSETQRNKGNFPGRFSGRQFSNSRSEMNVSTLELGDSALYLCASSFSGTGEQFFGPGTRLTVL.

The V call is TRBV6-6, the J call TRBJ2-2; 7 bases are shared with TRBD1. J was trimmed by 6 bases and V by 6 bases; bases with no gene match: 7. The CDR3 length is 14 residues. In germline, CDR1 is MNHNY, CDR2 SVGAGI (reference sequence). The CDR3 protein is CASRPGTAAGELFF. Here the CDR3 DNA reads TGTGCCAGCAGACCGGGGACAGCTGCCGGGGAGCTGTTTTTT.

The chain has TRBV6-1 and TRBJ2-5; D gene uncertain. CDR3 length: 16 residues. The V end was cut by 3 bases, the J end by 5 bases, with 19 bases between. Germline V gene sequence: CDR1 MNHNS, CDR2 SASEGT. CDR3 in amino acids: CASSDVPGRLGETQYF. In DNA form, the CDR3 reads TGTGCCAGCAGTGACGTACCGGGCAGGTTGGGGGAGACCCAGTACTTC.

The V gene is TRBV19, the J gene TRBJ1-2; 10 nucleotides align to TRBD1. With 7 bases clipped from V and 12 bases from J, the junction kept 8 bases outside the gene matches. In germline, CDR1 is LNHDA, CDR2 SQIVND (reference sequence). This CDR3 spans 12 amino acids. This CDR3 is CASNAGQGVNTF. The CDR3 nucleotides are TGTGCCAGTAACGCCGGACAGGGGGTGAACACCTTC.

The CDR3 region has the DNA TGTGCCAGTACCTCAGGGAGGGAAAACACTGAAGCTTTCTTT. Translation gives CASTSGRENTEAFF. V usage is TRBV19 and J usage is TRBJ1-1; a weak D match, TRBD1 (5 bases). CDR3 size: 14 residues. Germline loops: CDR1 LNHDA, CDR2 SQIVND (reference sequence). V was trimmed by 7 bases and J by 2 bases, leaving 14 bases between them. The full variable domain, its missing parts supplied by reference TRBV19 and TRBJ1-1, is DGGITQSPKYLFRKEGQNVTLSCEQNLNHDAMYWYRQDPGQGLRLIYYSQIVNDFQKGDIAEGYSVSREKKESFPLTVTSAQKNPTAFYLCASTSGRENTEAFFGQGTRLTVV.